A single sample gave rise to the 29 T cell receptor beta chains below, sequenced in a study of beta chain features in type 1 diabetes (dated 2018 in TCRdb). The library was generated by the immunoSEQ multiplex PCR assay. The entire isolated RNA was reverse transcribed using the High Capacity cDNA Reverse Transcription Kit, and thus expressed TCRB transcripts were sequenced. Held by TCRdb, this immuneACCESS table contains in-frame sequences only and omits some clones. Under half of the omission traces to an unresolved V gene where checked; the cause of the rest is unknown. Counted in this sample were roughly 41,000 clones; around 49% of them appeared once. The top ten clones comprise 0.6% to 0.85% of the sample. Sequenced sample: central memory CD4+ T cells from blood. The receptors were sampled from a woman between 18 and 30 years old in good health.

This chain joins TRBV5-6 and TRBJ2-2; D remains unclear. This CDR3 spans 12 amino acids. V was clipped by 6 bases and J by 6 bases, with 9 bases between them. Germline V gene data show CDR1 as SGHDT and CDR2 as YYEEEE. CDR3 sequence (DNA): TGTGCCAGCAAGACTTGGGCCGGGGAGCTGTTTTTT. Residues: CASKTWAGELFF.

The chain combines TRBV19 with TRBJ1-6; 9 bases align to TRBD1. The CDR3 runs to 14 residues. Germline V gene data show CDR1 as LNHDA and CDR2 as SQIVND (reference sequence). V lost 4 bases to trimming and J lost 10 bases; unmatched junction nucleotides: 5. The CDR3, as DNA: TGTGCCAGTAGTAACAGGGGGCATGAATCACCCCTCCACTTT. It encodes CASSNRGHESPLHF.

The DNA of the CDR3 is TGTGCCATCAGTGAGTCAACTAGCGGGAGAATTGGTACGCAGTATTTT. Encoded protein: CAISESTSGRIGTQYF. This chain connects TRBV10-3 to TRBJ2-3; 11 bases agree with TRBD2. The V segment lost 0 bases and the J segment 8 bases; nucleotides outside the gene matches: 7. Germline V gives CDR1 ENHRY, CDR2 SYGVKD. The CDR3 length is 16 residues.

The chain has TRBV14 and TRBJ1-1; D remains unclear. The CDR3 extends over 14 amino acids. CDR1 is SGHDN and CDR2 is FVKESK in the germline V gene. V was trimmed by 1 base and J by 6 bases, leaving 12 bases between them. The CDR3 DNA follows: TGTGCCAGCAGCCAAGTCTATTACGATCCTGAAGCTTTCTTT. Its translation: CASSQVYYDPEAFF.

Only a few counts were recorded for this clone. V and J are TRBV5-1 and TRBJ2-5, with 8 bases fitting TRBD2. The CDR3 runs to 15 residues. V trimming: 4 bases; J trimming: 1 base; junction bases outside the gene matches: 6. Germline V gene lookup returns CDR1 SGHRS and CDR2 YFSETQ. The CDR3 coding sequence is TGCGCCAGCAGCCCCGGCGGGACTAGCCAAGAGACCCAGTACTTC. Protein sequence: CASSPGGTSQETQYF.

This chain links TRBV2 with TRBJ1-5, with D maybe TRBD1 (5 bases). The CDR3 contains 13 residues. The germline V gene has CDR1 SNHLY and CDR2 FYNNEI. Trimming took off 10 bases at V and 2 bases at J, with 12 bases between the two ends. CDR3 region: CATRQGGNQPQHF. CDR3 nucleotides: TGTGCCACCCGTCAAGGGGGCAATCAGCCCCAGCATTTT.

The rearrangement joins TRBV29-1 to TRBJ2-5, with TRBD1 identical over 8 bases. The J call may be mistaken, given a closer DNA end match to TRBJ2-7. CDR1 is SQVTM and CDR2 is ANQGSEA in the germline V gene. The CDR3 runs to 13 residues. The CDR3 sequence: CSVEGTGLNEQYF. The CDR3 nucleotides are TGCAGCGTTGAAGGGACAGGGTTAAACGAGCAGTACTTC.

This clone was seen a few times. V gene TRBV5-1 combines with J gene TRBJ2-3; D is ambiguous. Trimming took 4 bases from V and 2 from J, leaving 8 bases between them. The CDR3 extends over 13 amino acids. Per the germline V gene, CDR1 is SGHRS and CDR2 is YFSETQ. The CDR3 here is CASSPFSTDTQYF. CDR3 nucleotide sequence: TGCGCCAGCAGCCCGTTCTCCACAGATACGCAGTATTTT. The full variable domain, completed using reference TRBV5-1 and TRBJ2-3, is KAGVTQTPRYLIKTRGQQVTLSCSPISGHRSVSWYQQTPGQGLQFLFEYFSETQRNKGNFPGRFSGRQFSNSRSEMNVSTLELGDSALYLCASSPFSTDTQYFGPGTRLTVL.

The chain recombines TRBV5-1 with TRBJ1-5; 10 nucleotides match TRBD1. Losses at the gene ends were 2 bases for V and 2 bases for J; bases not matched to a gene: 1. Looked up from germline, CDR1 is SGHRS and CDR2 is YFSETQ. The CDR3 is 15 residues long. CDR3 sequence reads: CASSFGTGGNQPQHF. The DNA of the CDR3 is TGCGCCAGCAGCTTCGGGACAGGGGGCAATCAGCCCCAGCATTTT.

J is TRBJ2-1 and V is TRBV11-2, with 10 bases matching TRBD2. This CDR3 is built from 15 residues. The junction had 6 bases not matched to a gene; V was cut back by 5 bases and J by 5 bases. Germline CDR1 and CDR2: SGHAT and FQNNGV. This CDR3 reads CASSLTSGIHNEQFF. The CDR3 DNA follows: TGTGCCAGCAGCCTAACTAGCGGGATCCACAATGAGCAGTTCTTC.

V usage is TRBV7-9 and J usage is TRBJ1-1; 8 nucleotides match TRBD1. With V trimmed by 8 bases and J by 1 base, 6 bases remained unmatched. The CDR3 contains 14 residues. Germline assignment: CDR1 SEHNR and CDR2 FQNEAQ (reference sequence). CDR3 residues: CASSGQGTNTEAFF. CDR3 DNA: TGTGCCAGCTCCGGACAGGGAACGAACACTGAAGCTTTCTTT.

There are a few counts of this clone. The chain recombines TRBV5-4 with TRBJ2-3; TRBD2 matches 7 bases. V shed 4 bases and J 3 bases; nucleotides not matched to a gene: 11. CDR1 is SGHNT and CDR2 is YYREEE in the germline V gene (reference sequence). CDR3 length: 16 amino acids. The CDR3 nucleotides are TGTGCCAGCAGCCCACGTCGGCGGGAGAATACAGATACGCAGTATTTT. Amino acids: CASSPRRRENTDTQYF.

In its sample, this clone was seen a few times. V usage is TRBV30 and J usage is TRBJ1-2; the D is unclear. In germline, CDR1 is GTSNPN, CDR2 SVGIG (reference sequence). The V end lost 5 bases, the J end lost 8 bases, and 12 bases lay between the germline ends. The CDR3 totals 11 residues. The CDR3 coding sequence is TGTGCCTGGGGCGGCCCCAACGGCTACACCTTC. Protein sequence: CAWGGPNGYTF.

This clone is a singleton in its sample. The chain recombines TRBV5-4 with TRBJ1-5, with D hard to call. Trimming removed 0 bases at V and 0 bases at J, with 10 bases between. Looked up from germline, CDR1 is SGHNT and CDR2 is YYREEE (reference sequence). The CDR3 is 16 residues long. CDR3 sequence: CASSLGGTRSNQPQHF. As DNA, the CDR3 is TGTGCCAGCAGCTTGGGTGGCACACGTAGCAATCAGCCCCAGCATTTT.

The gene calls are TRBV19 and TRBJ2-1; weak D call: TRBD1 (6 bases). The CDR3 runs to 21 residues. Trimming pared 1 base from V and 2 bases from J, leaving 27 bases between. The germline V gene encodes CDR1 LNHDA and CDR2 SQIVND (reference sequence). DNA for the CDR3: TGTGCCAGTAGTATAGGCCCCAGGGGTACTAGGCTTAGGGGCACCTACAATGAGCAGTTCTTC. It is translated as CASSIGPRGTRLRGTYNEQFF.

The chain links TRBV5-1 to TRBJ2-1; 10 bases agree with TRBD2. Per germline, CDR1 SGHRS and CDR2 YFSETQ. Losses at the gene ends were 0 bases for V and 7 bases for J; bases not matched to a gene: 4. The CDR3 runs to 15 residues. The CDR3 spells CASSLGTSGVNEQFF. The CDR3 nucleotides are TGCGCCAGCAGCTTGGGAACTAGCGGGGTAAATGAGCAGTTCTTC.

The gene calls are TRBV6-5 and TRBJ2-3; 7 bases map to TRBD1. The junction had 4 bases not matched to a gene; V was cut back by 5 bases and J by 2 bases. Per germline, CDR1 MNHEY and CDR2 SVGAGI. There are 14 residues in the CDR3. Written as DNA, the CDR3 is TGTGCCAGCAGTCCGGGACAGCACACAGATACGCAGTATTTT. It translates to CASSPGQHTDTQYF.

This chain links TRBV6-5 with TRBJ2-7; D not resolved. Germline loops: CDR1 MNHEY, CDR2 SVGAGI. The CDR3 spans 11 residues. Trimming took 5 bases from V and 6 from J, leaving 8 bases between them. DNA of the CDR3: TGTGCCAGCAGTATGAGCGTCGAGCAGTACTTC. Protein product: CASSMSVEQYF.

Details on this clone: One end of the junction does not line up with germline, which may come from a read error. The CDR3 loop is CASSLDRDNEQFF. CDR3 nucleotides: TGTGCTAGCAGCTTGGACAGAGACAATGAGCAGTTCTTC. This chain joins TRBV7-7 and TRBJ2-1, with a tentative D call TRBD1 (6 bases). Germline V gene data show CDR1 as SSHAT and CDR2 as FNYEAQ (reference sequence). This CDR3 region has 13 residues.

The chain is built from TRBV10-1 and TRBJ2-5, with TRBD1 identical over 9 bases. The J call is doubtful: the DNA matches TRBJ2-7 better. The CDR3 length is 14 residues. The germline gives CDR1 WNHNN, CDR2 SYGVQD (reference sequence). This CDR3 is CASSEGTGSYEQYF. The DNA of the CDR3 is TGCGCCAGCAGTGAGGGGACAGGGTCCTACGAGCAGTACTTC.

This clone showed up just a few times. In DNA, the CDR3 is TGTGCCAGCAGCCCCACCAGGGGTGAAGCTTTCTTT. Translation gives CASSPTRGEAFF. The genes are TRBV11-2 and TRBJ1-1, with D possibly TRBD1 on 6 matching bases. V was cut by 5 bases and J by 7 bases, with 11 bases left in between. Germline CDR1 is SGHAT and CDR2 is FQNNGV. This CDR3 is 12 amino acids long.

This clone was observed a handful of times. The chain combines TRBV2 with TRBJ1-5, with D unresolved. With 3 bases removed from V and 5 bases from J, the gap between germline ends came to 8 bases. This CDR3 has 13 residues. Germline-derived CDR1 and CDR2 are SNHLY and FYNNEI. The CDR3 here is CASSEGGDQPQHF. For the CDR3, the DNA is TGTGCCAGCAGTGAGGGTGGAGATCAGCCCCAGCATTTT.

The chain employs TRBV19 and TRBJ2-1, with a weak D call TRBD1 (8 bases). In germline, CDR1 is LNHDA, CDR2 SQIVND (reference sequence). V lost 7 bases, J lost 10 bases, and 26 bases lay in between. The CDR3 has 16 residues. CDR3 protein: CASIAPRRQGREEQFF. The CDR3 region has the DNA TGTGCCAGTATAGCTCCCAGGAGACAGGGGAGGGAGGAGCAGTTCTTC.

The genes are TRBV28 and TRBJ1-1; perhaps TRBD1 as D (6 bases). V gave up 2 bases and J gave up 1 base, with 11 bases separating them. The CDR3 length is 15 residues. Germline V lookup: CDR1 MDHEN, CDR2 SYDVKM. CDR3 residues: CASSLSGRGNTEAFF. Written as DNA, the CDR3 is TGTGCCAGCAGTTTAAGCGGCAGGGGGAACACTGAAGCTTTCTTT.

The chain uses TRBV7-2 and TRBJ2-3, with D possibly being TRBD2 (5 bases). V lost 1 base and J lost 4, with 12 bases in between. CDR1 is SGHTA, CDR2 FQGNSA, per germline. There are 15 residues in the CDR3. DNA for the CDR3: TGTGCCAGCAGCTTAGGAGGGTATAGGGCAGATACGCAGTATTTT. Residues: CASSLGGYRADTQYF. Full variable domain (rest looked up from reference TRBV7-2 and TRBJ2-3): GAGVSQSPSNKVTEKGKDVELRCDPISGHTALYWYRQSLGQGLEFLIYFQGNSAPDKSGLPSDRFSAERTGGSVSTLTIQRTQQEDSAVYLCASSLGGYRADTQYFGPGTRLTVL.

The chain uses TRBV30 and TRBJ1-5, with 9 bases matching TRBD1. Germline assignment: CDR1 GTSNPN and CDR2 SVGIG (reference sequence). CDR3 length: 17 amino acids. V shed 2 bases, J shed 5 bases, and the junction held 13 bases outside the gene matches. The CDR3 DNA reads TGTGCCTGGAGTCTAAATTCCGGACAGGGGAACTATCAGCCCCAGCATTTT. It encodes CAWSLNSGQGNYQPQHF.

The chain links TRBV27 to TRBJ2-7; TRBD2 aligns across 12 bases. The CDR3 length is 17 residues. Germline CDR1 is MNHEY and CDR2 is SMNVEV (reference sequence). V was clipped by 1 base and J by 0 bases; unmatched bases: 4. The CDR3 sequence: CASSLFGLAGSSYEQYF. The CDR3 DNA follows: TGTGCCAGCAGTTTATTCGGACTAGCGGGGAGCTCCTACGAGCAGTACTTC.

V gene TRBV7-3 combines with J gene TRBJ1-1, with 8 bases matching TRBD1. The CDR3 is 11 amino acids. V lost 5 bases and J lost 10; bases outside the gene matches: 3. Germline loops: CDR1 SGHTA, CDR2 FQGTGA. Here the CDR3 DNA reads TGTGCCAGCAGCCACGGACAGGGAGCTTTCTTT. Amino acids: CASSHGQGAFF.

The chain has TRBV6-5 and TRBJ1-5; D unclear. CDR3 length equals 14 residues. V lost 8 bases and J 1 base, leaving 12 bases between the germline ends. Germline V gene data show CDR1 as MNHEY and CDR2 as SVGAGI. DNA of the CDR3: TGTGCCAGCGGATTGGGAGGGAGCAATCAGCCCCAGCATTTT. Its translation: CASGLGGSNQPQHF.